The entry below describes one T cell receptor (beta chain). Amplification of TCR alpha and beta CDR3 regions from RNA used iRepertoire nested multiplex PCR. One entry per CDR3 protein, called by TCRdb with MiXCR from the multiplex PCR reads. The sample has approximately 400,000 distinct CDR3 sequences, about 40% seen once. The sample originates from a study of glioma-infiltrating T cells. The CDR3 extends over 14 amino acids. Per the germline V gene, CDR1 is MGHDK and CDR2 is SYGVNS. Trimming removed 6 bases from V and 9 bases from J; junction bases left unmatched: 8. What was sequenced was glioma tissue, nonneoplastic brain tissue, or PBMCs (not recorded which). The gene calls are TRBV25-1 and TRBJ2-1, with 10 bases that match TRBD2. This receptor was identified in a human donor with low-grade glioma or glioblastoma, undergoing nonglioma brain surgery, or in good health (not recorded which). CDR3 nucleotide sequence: TGTGCCAGCAGCCCCACTAGCGGGAAGGGTGAGCAGTTCTTC. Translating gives CASSPTSGKGEQFF.